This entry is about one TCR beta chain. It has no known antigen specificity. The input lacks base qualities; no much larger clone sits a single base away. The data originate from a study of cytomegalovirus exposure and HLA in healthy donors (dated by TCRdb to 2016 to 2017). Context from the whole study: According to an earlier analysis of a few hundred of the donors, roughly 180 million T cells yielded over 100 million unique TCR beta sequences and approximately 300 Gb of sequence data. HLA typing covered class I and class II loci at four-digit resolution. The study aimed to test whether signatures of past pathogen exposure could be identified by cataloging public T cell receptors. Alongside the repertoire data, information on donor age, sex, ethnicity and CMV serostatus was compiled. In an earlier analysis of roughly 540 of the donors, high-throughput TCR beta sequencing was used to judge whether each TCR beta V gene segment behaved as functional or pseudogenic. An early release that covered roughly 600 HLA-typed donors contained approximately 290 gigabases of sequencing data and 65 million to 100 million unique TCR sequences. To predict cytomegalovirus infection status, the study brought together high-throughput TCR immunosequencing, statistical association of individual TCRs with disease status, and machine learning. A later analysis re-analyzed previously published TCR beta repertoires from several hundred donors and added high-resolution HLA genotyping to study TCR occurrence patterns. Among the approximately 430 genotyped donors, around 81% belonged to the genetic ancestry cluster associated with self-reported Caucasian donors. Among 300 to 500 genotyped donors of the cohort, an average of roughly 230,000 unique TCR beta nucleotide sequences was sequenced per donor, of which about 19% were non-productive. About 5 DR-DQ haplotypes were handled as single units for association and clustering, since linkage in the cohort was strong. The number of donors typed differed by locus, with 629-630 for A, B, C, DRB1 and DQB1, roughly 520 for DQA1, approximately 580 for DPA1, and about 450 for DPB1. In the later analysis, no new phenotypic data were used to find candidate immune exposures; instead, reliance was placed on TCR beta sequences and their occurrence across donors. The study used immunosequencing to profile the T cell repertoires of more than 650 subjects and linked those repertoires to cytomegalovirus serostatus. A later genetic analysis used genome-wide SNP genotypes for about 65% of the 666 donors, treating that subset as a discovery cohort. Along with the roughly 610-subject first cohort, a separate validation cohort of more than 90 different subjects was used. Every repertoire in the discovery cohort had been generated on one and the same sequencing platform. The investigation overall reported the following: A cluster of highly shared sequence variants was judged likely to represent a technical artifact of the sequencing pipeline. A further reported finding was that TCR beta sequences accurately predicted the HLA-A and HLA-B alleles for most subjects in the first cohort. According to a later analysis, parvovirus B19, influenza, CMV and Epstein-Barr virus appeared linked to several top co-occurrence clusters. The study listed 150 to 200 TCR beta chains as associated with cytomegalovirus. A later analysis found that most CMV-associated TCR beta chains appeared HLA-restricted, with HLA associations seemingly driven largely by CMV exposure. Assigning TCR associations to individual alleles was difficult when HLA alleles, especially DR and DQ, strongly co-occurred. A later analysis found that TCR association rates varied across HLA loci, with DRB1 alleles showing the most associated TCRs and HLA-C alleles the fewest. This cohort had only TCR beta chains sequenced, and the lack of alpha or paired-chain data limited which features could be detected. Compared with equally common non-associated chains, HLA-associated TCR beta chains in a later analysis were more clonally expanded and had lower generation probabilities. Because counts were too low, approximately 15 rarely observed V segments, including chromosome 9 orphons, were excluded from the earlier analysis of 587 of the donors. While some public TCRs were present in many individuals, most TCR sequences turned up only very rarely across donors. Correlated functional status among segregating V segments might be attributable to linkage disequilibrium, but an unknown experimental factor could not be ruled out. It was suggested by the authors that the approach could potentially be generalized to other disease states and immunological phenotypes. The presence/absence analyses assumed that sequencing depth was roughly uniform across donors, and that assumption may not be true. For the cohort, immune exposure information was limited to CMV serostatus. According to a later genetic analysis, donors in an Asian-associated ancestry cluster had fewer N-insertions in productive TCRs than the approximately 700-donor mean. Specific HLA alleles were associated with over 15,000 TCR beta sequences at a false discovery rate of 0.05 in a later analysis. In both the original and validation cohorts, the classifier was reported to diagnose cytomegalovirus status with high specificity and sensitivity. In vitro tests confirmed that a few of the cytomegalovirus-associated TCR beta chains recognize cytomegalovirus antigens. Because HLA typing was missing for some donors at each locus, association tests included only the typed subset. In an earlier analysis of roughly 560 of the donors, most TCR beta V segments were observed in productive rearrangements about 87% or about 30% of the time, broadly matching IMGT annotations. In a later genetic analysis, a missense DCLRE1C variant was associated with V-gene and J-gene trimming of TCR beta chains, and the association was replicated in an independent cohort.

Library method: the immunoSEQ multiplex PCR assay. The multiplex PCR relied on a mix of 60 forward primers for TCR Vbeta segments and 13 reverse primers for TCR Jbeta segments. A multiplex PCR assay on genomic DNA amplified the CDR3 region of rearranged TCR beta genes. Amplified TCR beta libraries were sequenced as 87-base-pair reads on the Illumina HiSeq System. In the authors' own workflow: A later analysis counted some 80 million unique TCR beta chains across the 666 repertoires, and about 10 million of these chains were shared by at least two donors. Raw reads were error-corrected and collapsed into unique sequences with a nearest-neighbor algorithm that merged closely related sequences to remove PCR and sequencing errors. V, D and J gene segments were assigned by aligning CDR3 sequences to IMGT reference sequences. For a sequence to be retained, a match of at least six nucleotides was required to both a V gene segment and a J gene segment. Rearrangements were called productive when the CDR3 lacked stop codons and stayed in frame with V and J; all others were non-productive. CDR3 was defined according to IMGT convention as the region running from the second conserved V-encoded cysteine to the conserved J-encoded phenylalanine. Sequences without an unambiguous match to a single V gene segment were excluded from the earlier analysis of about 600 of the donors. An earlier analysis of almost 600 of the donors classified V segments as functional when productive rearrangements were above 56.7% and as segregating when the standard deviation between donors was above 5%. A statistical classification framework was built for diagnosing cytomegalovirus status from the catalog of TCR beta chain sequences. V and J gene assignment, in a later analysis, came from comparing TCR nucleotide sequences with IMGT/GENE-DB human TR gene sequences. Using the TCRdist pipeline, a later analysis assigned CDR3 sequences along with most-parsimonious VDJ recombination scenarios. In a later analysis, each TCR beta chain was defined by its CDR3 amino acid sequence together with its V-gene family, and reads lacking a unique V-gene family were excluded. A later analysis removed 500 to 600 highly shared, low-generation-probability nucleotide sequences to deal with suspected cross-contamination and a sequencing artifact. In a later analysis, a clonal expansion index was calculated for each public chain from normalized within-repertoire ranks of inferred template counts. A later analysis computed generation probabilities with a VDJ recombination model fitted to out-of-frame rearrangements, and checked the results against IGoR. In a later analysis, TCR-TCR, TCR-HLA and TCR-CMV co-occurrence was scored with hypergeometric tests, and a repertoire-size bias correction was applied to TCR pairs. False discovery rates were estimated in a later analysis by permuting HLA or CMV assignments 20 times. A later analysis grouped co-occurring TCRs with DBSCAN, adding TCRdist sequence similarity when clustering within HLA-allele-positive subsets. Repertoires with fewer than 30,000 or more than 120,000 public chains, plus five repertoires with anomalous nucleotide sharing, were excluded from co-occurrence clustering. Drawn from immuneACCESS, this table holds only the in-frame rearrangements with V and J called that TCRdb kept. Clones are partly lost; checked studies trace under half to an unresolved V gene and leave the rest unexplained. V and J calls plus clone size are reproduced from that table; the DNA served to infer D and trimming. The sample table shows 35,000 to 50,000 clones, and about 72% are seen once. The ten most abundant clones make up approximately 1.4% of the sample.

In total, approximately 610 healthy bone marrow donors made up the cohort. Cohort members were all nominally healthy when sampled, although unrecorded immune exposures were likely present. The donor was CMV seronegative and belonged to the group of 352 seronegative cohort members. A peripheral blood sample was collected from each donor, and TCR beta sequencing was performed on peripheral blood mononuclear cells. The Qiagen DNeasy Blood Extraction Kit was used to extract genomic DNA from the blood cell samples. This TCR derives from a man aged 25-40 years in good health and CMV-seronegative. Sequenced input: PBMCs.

The base sequence is TGTGCCAGCAGCTTCGGACTAACCAACTACAATGAGCAGTTCTTC. This codes for CASSFGLTNYNEQFF. The V gene is TRBV5-5 and the J gene is TRBJ2-1; D gene: possibly TRBD2, on 6 matching bases. The CDR3 measures 15 amino acids from cysteine to phenylalanine. Just the 45-base CDR3 DNA is kept, in frame starting at base 1. From the germline V gene (reference sequence), CDR1 is SGHKS and CDR2 is YYEKEE. V loses 2 bases, J loses 3 bases, and the germline ends lie 12 bases apart.